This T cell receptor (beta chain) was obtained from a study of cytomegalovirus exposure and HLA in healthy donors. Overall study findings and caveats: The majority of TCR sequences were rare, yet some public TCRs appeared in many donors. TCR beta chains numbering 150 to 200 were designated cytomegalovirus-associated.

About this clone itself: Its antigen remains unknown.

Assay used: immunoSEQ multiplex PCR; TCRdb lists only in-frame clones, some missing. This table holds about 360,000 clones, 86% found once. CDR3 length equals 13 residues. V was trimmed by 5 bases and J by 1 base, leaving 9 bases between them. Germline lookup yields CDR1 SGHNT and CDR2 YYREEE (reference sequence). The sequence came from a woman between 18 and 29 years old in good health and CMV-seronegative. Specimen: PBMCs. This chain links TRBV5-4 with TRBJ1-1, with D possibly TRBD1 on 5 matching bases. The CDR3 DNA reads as TGTGCCAGCAGGCTCCAGGGGAACACTGAAGCTTTCTTT. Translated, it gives CASRLQGNTEAFF.